A selection of T cell receptor beta chains follows, all from one sample in a study of blood T cell repertoires in COVID-19. TCRdb's copy holds only in-frame clones and misses some; the assay was immunoSEQ multiplex PCR. The sample records about 330,000 clones, more than 70% being singletons. What was sequenced was peripheral blood. All receptors derive from a man between 18 and 29 years old who had recovered from COVID-19. The CDR3 runs from the conserved cysteine through the conserved F or W. Fields, in order: CDR3 protein, CDR3 DNA, D gene, clone size, V gene, J gene. A D gene is named only where the DNA matches it firmly. Clone size is stated in some rows and not others, as once, few, many or a class when expanded.

CASSSSSVGYTF	TGTGCCAGCAGTTCTTCCTCTGTTGGCTACACCTTC	-	-	TRBV6-5	TRBJ1-2
CASSFGQGGTEAFF	TGTGCCAGCAGTTTCGGACAGGGCGGCACTGAAGCTTTCTTT	TRBD1	once	TRBV6-2/TRBV6-3	TRBJ1-1
CASRDRLMNTEAFF	TGTGCCAGCAGGGACAGATTAATGAACACTGAAGCTTTCTTT	-	-	TRBV27	TRBJ1-1
CASSTLGSSYNEQFF	TGTGCCAGTAGCACTCTCGGGAGTTCCTACAATGAGCAGTTCTTC	-	-	TRBV19	TRBJ2-1
CASSQEVGQGYGYTF	TGTGCCAGCAGCCAAGAAGTTGGACAGGGGTATGGCTACACCTTC	TRBD1	-	TRBV4-2	TRBJ1-2
CASSEGKRGSGANVLTF	TGTGCCAGCAGTGAAGGTAAACGAGGCTCTGGGGCCAACGTCCTGACTTTC	-	-	TRBV6-1	TRBJ2-6
CATADLNTEAFF	TGTGCCACCGCGGACTTGAACACTGAAGCTTTCTTT	-	-	TRBV6-5	TRBJ1-1
CASSRQGTYNEQFF	TGTGCCAGCAGCCGACAGGGGACCTACAATGAGCAGTTCTTC	TRBD1	-	TRBV5-4	TRBJ2-1
CASSPPTSGSTEQYF	TGTGCCAGCTCACCACCGACTAGCGGGAGTACCGAGCAGTACTTC	TRBD2	-	TRBV18	TRBJ2-7
CASSLSRAGTGTEQFF	TGCGCCAGCAGCTTGTCGAGGGCGGGGACAGGGACCGAGCAGTTCTTC	TRBD1	-	TRBV5-1	TRBJ2-1
CASSLEAGQDGYTF	TGCGCCAGCAGCTTGGAGGCAGGGCAAGATGGCTACACCTTC	-	-	TRBV5-1	TRBJ1-2
CSVGPSLWGVYNEQFF	TGCAGCGTTGGGCCATCACTTTGGGGGGTTTACAATGAGCAGTTCTTC	-	-	TRBV29-1	TRBJ2-1
CASSQRGGTHLEQFF	TGTGCCAGCAGCCAAAGGGGGGGAACCCATCTGGAGCAGTTCTTC	-	-	TRBV27	TRBJ2-1
CSASAYEQYF	TGCAGTGCTTCGGCCTACGAGCAGTACTTC	-	-	TRBV20-1	TRBJ2-7
CASSIGQGSLSNQPQHF	TGTGCCAGTAGTATAGGGCAGGGAAGTTTAAGCAATCAGCCCCAGCATTTT	-	-	TRBV19	TRBJ1-5
CASSLSSQVDTEAFF	TGCGCCAGCAGCTTGAGCTCGCAGGTTGACACTGAAGCTTTCTTT	-	-	TRBV5-1	TRBJ1-1
CAWSPGQGDQPQHF	TGTGCCTGGAGTCCAGGACAGGGTGATCAGCCCCAGCATTTT	TRBD1	-	TRBV30	TRBJ1-5
CASSLLKRTDTQYF	TGTGCCAGCAGTCTGTTAAAGCGCACAGATACGCAGTATTTT	-	-	TRBV5-6	TRBJ2-3
CASSDLGQGAGPLHF	TGTGCCAGCAGTGACCTGGGACAGGGGGCTGGACCCCTCCACTTT	TRBD1	-	TRBV6-1	TRBJ1-6
CASSAGRVLHTDTQYF	TGTGCCAGCAGCGCTGGCAGGGTCCTCCACACAGATACGCAGTATTTT	-	once	TRBV7-9	TRBJ2-3
CASSLTPGQGGGKQFF	TGTGCCAGCAGTCTCACCCCGGGACAGGGGGGTGGTAAGCAGTTCTTC	TRBD1	-	TRBV7-2	TRBJ2-1
CASSIKSSRQGNYGYTF	TGTGCCAGTAGTATAAAGTCATCCCGGCAGGGGAACTATGGCTACACCTTC	-	-	TRBV19	TRBJ1-2
CASRPGDNEQFF	TGTGCCAGCAGGCCCGGGGACAATGAGCAGTTCTTC	-	-	TRBV6-5	TRBJ2-1
CASSLRIADPRDIQYF	TGTGCCAGCAGCTTGAGAATAGCGGACCCGAGAGACATTCAGTACTTC	-	-	TRBV5-6	TRBJ2-4
CASSEVRGQDTEAFF	TGTGCCAGCAGTGAGGTCAGGGGGCAGGACACTGAAGCTTTCTTT	TRBD1	-	TRBV2	TRBJ1-1
CASSASGGGFGELFF	TGTGCCAGCAGCGCTAGCGGGGGGGGTTTCGGGGAGCTGTTTTTT	TRBD2	-	TRBV9	TRBJ2-2
CASSPRGASGRAYNEQFF	TGCGCCAGCAGCCCCCGGGGGGCTAGCGGGAGGGCCTACAATGAGCAGTTCTTC	TRBD2	-	TRBV5-1	TRBJ2-1
CASVGGSLNEQFF	TGTGCCAGCGTCGGCGGGAGTCTCAATGAGCAGTTCTTC	TRBD2	-	TRBV2	TRBJ2-1
CASSLRIAYEQYF	TGTGCCAGCAGTTTGCGTATAGCCTACGAGCAGTACTTC	-	-	TRBV12-3/TRBV12-4	TRBJ2-7
CASSQDPAAYSGAGFQAFF	TGCGCCAGCAGCCAAGATCCGGCAGCGTATTCGGGTGCGGGGTTCCAAGCTTTCTTT	-	-	TRBV4-3	TRBJ1-1
CASSLAGWLADYGYTF	TGTGCCAGCAGCTTAGCCGGGTGGCTCGCTGACTATGGCTACACCTTC	-	few	TRBV7-2	TRBJ1-2
CASSRAGELFF	TGTGCCAGCAGCCGAGCCGGGGAGCTGTTTTTT	-	few	TRBV12-3/TRBV12-4	TRBJ2-2
CASSQDLGADYQPQHF	TGCGCCAGCAGCCAAGATCTTGGGGCAGATTATCAGCCCCAGCATTTT	-	-	TRBV4-3	TRBJ1-5
CASSQDLMREKLFF	TGTGCCAGCAGCCAAGATCTTATGAGAGAAAAACTGTTTTTT	-	-	TRBV14	TRBJ1-4
CAISALEDQPQHF	TGTGCCATCAGTGCACTGGAGGATCAGCCCCAGCATTTT	-	few	TRBV10-3	TRBJ1-5
CASSASKDSSGNTIYF	TGTGCCAGCAGCGCCTCGAAGGACAGCTCTGGAAACACCATATATTTT	-	-	TRBV9	TRBJ1-3
CASSPSDRVWQPQHF	TGTGCCAGCAGTCCGAGTGACAGGGTGTGGCAGCCCCAGCATTTT	TRBD1	-	TRBV27	TRBJ1-5
CASSPPAASSYNEQFF	TGTGCCAGCAGCCCCCCAGCGGCCAGCTCCTACAATGAGCAGTTCTTC	-	-	TRBV7-3	TRBJ2-1
CASSPGLYSNQPQHF	TGTGCCAGCTCACCCGGACTGTATAGCAATCAGCCCCAGCATTTT	-	-	TRBV18	TRBJ1-5
CATRVAGAGETQYF	TGTGCCACCCGGGTAGCGGGAGCGGGGGAGACCCAGTACTTC	TRBD2	-	TRBV11-2	TRBJ2-5